These T cell receptor beta chains were read from a single sample in a study of T cell responses to AZD1222 COVID-19 vaccine. TCRdb's copy holds only in-frame clones and misses some; the assay was immunoSEQ multiplex PCR. The sample includes tens of thousands of clones, approximately 90% of them seen just once. The specimen was peripheral blood, collected on day 0 of AZD1222 vaccination. Receptors originate from an adult in good health. Both conserved end residues are part of each CDR3. D genes are given only for firm matches. Clone size is shown for a subset of rows, as once, few, many or a class of expanded clone.

TRBV6-2/TRBV6-3	14	TRBJ1-5	-	-	TGTGCCAGCAGTTACCCGATGCCCAATCAGCCCCAGCATTTT	CASSYPMPNQPQHF
TRBV7-9	15	TRBJ1-1	TRBD1	once	TGTGCCAGCAGCTTCTGGACAGGTGACCACACTGAAGCTTTCTTT	CASSFWTGDHTEAFF
TRBV5-1	14	TRBJ1-6	TRBD1	-	TGCGCCAGCAGCTTACAGGGGATTAATTCACCCCTCCACTTT	CASSLQGINSPLHF
TRBV4-1	17	TRBJ2-3	TRBD2	-	TGCGCCAGCAGCCCTCGGACCCTAGCGGGGGTCACAGATACGCAGTATTTT	CASSPRTLAGVTDTQYF
TRBV5-1	12	TRBJ2-7	-	-	TGCGCCAGCAGCTTGGATAGGCTTGAGCAGTACTTC	CASSLDRLEQYF
TRBV6-5	14	TRBJ1-1	-	-	TGTGCCAGCAGTTACGACAGGCCGAACACTGAAGCTTTCTTT	CASSYDRPNTEAFF
TRBV24-1	15	TRBJ2-3	-	-	TGTGCCACCAGTGACCCCAGGGCGGCAACAGATACGCAGTATTTT	CATSDPRAATDTQYF
TRBV25-1	15	TRBJ2-2	-	-	TGTGCCAGCAGTGAGACGGCTAGCGCGGCCGGGGAGCTGTTTTTT	CASSETASAAGELFF
TRBV5-1	15	TRBJ2-5	-	-	TGCGCCAGCAGCTTCGCGGGTATGAGCCTAGAGACCCAGTACTTC	CASSFAGMSLETQYF
TRBV29-1	12	TRBJ2-2	-	-	TGCAGCGTTGAAGAGGACACCGGGGAGCTGTTTTTT	CSVEEDTGELFF
TRBV19	15	TRBJ2-3	-	-	TGTGCCAGTAGTAGAAGGATCAGTTTCACAGATACGCAGTATTTT	CASSRRISFTDTQYF
TRBV28	14	TRBJ2-2	TRBD1	-	TGTGCCAGCCTGGACAGGGGGTTCACCGGGGAGCTGTTTTTT	CASLDRGFTGELFF
TRBV9	13	TRBJ1-2	TRBD1	-	TGTGCCAGCAGCGTAGGGGGGACAGATGGCTACACCTTC	CASSVGGTDGYTF
TRBV7-2	15	TRBJ1-4	TRBD1	-	TGTGCCAGCAGCTACGCCGGGACAGGGTACGAAAAACTGTTTTTT	CASSYAGTGYEKLFF
TRBV27	13	TRBJ1-1	TRBD1	once	TGTGCCAGCAGGACGGACAGGGCCAGTGAAGCTTTCTTT	CASRTDRASEAFF
TRBV5-1	13	TRBJ2-7	-	-	TGCGCCAGCAGATTACATCGGACCTTTGAGCAGTACTTC	CASRLHRTFEQYF
TRBV7-2	11	TRBJ2-2	-	-	TGTGCCAGCAGCCCCCCCGGGGAGCTGTTTTTT	CASSPPGELFF
TRBV4-2	15	TRBJ1-6	TRBD1	-	TGTGCCAGCAGCCAAGTGGACAGGGATAATTCACCCCTCCACTTT	CASSQVDRDNSPLHF
TRBV5-4	18	TRBJ1-4	-	-	TGTGCCAGCAGCTTGGTGGCAGGGTCTGTGCTATCTAATGAAAAACTGTTTTTT	CASSLVAGSVLSNEKLFF
TRBV28	16	TRBJ2-7	TRBD1	-	TGTGCCAGCCAACGGACAGGGCGGCCCACGGGCTACGAGCAGTACTTC	CASQRTGRPTGYEQYF
TRBV7-8	16	TRBJ2-3	TRBD2	-	TGTGCCAGCAGCCTCTTAGCGGGGGGGAGCACAGATACGCAGTATTTT	CASSLLAGGSTDTQYF
TRBV30	13	TRBJ1-1	-	-	TGTGCCTGGCGTAGGACGGATTCCACTGAAGCTTTCTTT	CAWRRTDSTEAFF
TRBV2	14	TRBJ1-4	-	-	TGTGCCAGCAGTGAAGCTCTTCCGTTTGAAAAACTGTTTTTT	CASSEALPFEKLFF
TRBV11-1	14	TRBJ2-7	TRBD2	-	TGTGCCAGCAGCTTAAATAGCGGGGTCTACGAGCAGTACTTC	CASSLNSGVYEQYF
TRBV28	15	TRBJ1-1	TRBD1	few	TGTGCCAGCAGTCCCCAGGACAGGACAACCTCTGAAGCTTTCTTT	CASSPQDRTTSEAFF
TRBV7-9	15	TRBJ2-3	-	-	TGTGCCAGCAGCGGCTACCCAATAAGCACAGATACGCAGTATTTT	CASSGYPISTDTQYF
TRBV4-1	15	TRBJ2-7	-	-	TGCGCCAGCAGCCAAGATCATACAGACGCCTACGAGCAGTACTTC	CASSQDHTDAYEQYF
TRBV6-5	14	TRBJ1-5	TRBD1	-	TGTGCCACCAGGACAGGGCATAGCAATCAGCCCCAGCATTTT	CATRTGHSNQPQHF
TRBV6-5	15	TRBJ2-3	-	-	TGTGCCAGCAGTTACTCGAGGACAGACACAGATACGCAGTATTTT	CASSYSRTDTDTQYF
TRBV15	14	TRBJ1-1	-	-	TGTGCCACCAGCAGCGCACAGGGTCCCACTGAAGCTTTCTTT	CATSSAQGPTEAFF
TRBV4-3	15	TRBJ2-1	TRBD2	-	TGCGCCAGCAGCCAAGACTCTAGCGGTTACAATGAGCAGTTCTTC	CASSQDSSGYNEQFF
TRBV7-2	16	TRBJ2-7	-	-	TGTGCCAGCAGCTTAGTCCGGTATCCCGCACCCTCCGAGCAGTACTTC	CASSLVRYPAPSEQYF
TRBV5-1	16	TRBJ2-1	-	-	TGCGCCAGCAGCTTGGAGACAAGGAGCTCCTACAATGAGCAGTTCTTC	CASSLETRSSYNEQFF
TRBV7-8	15	TRBJ1-2	-	-	TGTGCCAGCAGCTTAGGATCTAGACAGGAGGGTGGCTACACCTTC	CASSLGSRQEGGYTF
TRBV30	11	TRBJ2-7	-	-	TGTGCCTGGAGTACGACCTACGAGCAGTACTTC	CAWSTTYEQYF
TRBV6-6	12	TRBJ1-1	-	-	TGTGCCAGCAGTTACTCAGCCACTGAAGCTTTCTTT	CASSYSATEAFF
TRBV11-2	13	TRBJ2-3	-	-	TGTGCCAGCAGACTTCCCGGTACAGATACGCAGTATTTT	CASRLPGTDTQYF
TRBV18	16	TRBJ2-7	TRBD2	-	TGTGCCAGCTCACCACCGGGGGGACTATCCTCCTACGAGCAGTACTTC	CASSPPGGLSSYEQYF
TRBV25-1	14	TRBJ2-5	TRBD2	-	TGTGCCAGCAGTTCCCCGGGGGGTAGTGAGACCCAGTACTTC	CASSSPGGSETQYF
TRBV27	14	TRBJ2-7	TRBD1	-	TGTGCCAGCAGCGAAGGGACAGGGCTCTACGAGCAGTACTTC	CASSEGTGLYEQYF
TRBV7-9	14	TRBJ2-5	TRBD2	-	TGTGCCAGCAGCCGCGGGGGTGGCGAAGAGACCCAGTACTTC	CASSRGGGEETQYF
TRBV3-1/TRBV3-2	13	TRBJ1-5	TRBD1	-	TGTGCCAGCAGCCTTCAGGGGGTTCAGCCCCAGCATTTT	CASSLQGVQPQHF
TRBV19	14	TRBJ2-1	-	-	TGTGCCAGTAGTATACAAGGGGGTTTTAATGAGCAGTTCTTC	CASSIQGGFNEQFF
TRBV19	13	TRBJ1-5	-	-	TGTGCCAGTAGTATCAGGGCCGCGGGGCCCCAGCATTTT	CASSIRAAGPQHF
TRBV18	15	TRBJ2-1	TRBD1	-	TGTGCCAGCTCACCACGGGACAGGGGGATCGATGAGCAGTTCTTC	CASSPRDRGIDEQFF
TRBV2	13	TRBJ1-4	TRBD1	-	TGTGCCAGCAGCGCGGACAGGGGAGAAAAACTGTTTTTT	CASSADRGEKLFF
TRBV6-5	12	TRBJ1-1	-	-	TGTGCCAGCTTCTACATGAACACTGAAGCTTTCTTT	CASFYMNTEAFF
TRBV12-2	16	TRBJ1-2	-	-	TGTGCAAGTCGCATACCCAATCCGGCCCAAGTTTATGGCTACACCTTC	CASRIPNPAQVYGYTF
TRBV4-3	14	TRBJ2-5	-	once	TGCGCCAGCAGCGGAACCGGGAAAGATGGGACCCAGTACTTC	CASSGTGKDGTQYF
TRBV6-5	14	TRBJ2-7	-	-	TGTGCCTCCTCCGTGGGAACCGGTTTATACGAGCAGTACTTC	CASSVGTGLYEQYF
TRBV3-1/TRBV3-2	13	TRBJ2-3	-	-	TGTGCCAGCAGCCAAGGGCAGGTCAACGCAGAGTATTTT	CASSQGQVNAEYF
TRBV7-2	15	TRBJ2-1	-	-	TGTGCCAGCAGCTTAGGTCTCGGGGGCCACAATGAGCAGTTCTTC	CASSLGLGGHNEQFF
TRBV3-1/TRBV3-2	15	TRBJ1-4	-	-	TGTGCCAGCAGCCCCATGGAGGGGTTGGGCGAAAAACTGTTTTTT	CASSPMEGLGEKLFF
TRBV6-2/TRBV6-3	16	TRBJ2-7	TRBD1	-	TGTGCCAGCAGTTACGGGGACAGGGGGGGGCTACGCGAGCAGTACTTC	CASSYGDRGGLREQYF
TRBV7-2	17	TRBJ1-5	TRBD1	once	TGTGCCAGCAGCGGATCCGGGACAGTTCTTAGCAATCAGCCCCAGCATTTT	CASSGSGTVLSNQPQHF